This T cell receptor beta chain was sequenced during a study of blood T cell repertoires in COVID-19 (dated by TCRdb to about 2020). Turning to the overall study: Collaborator samples came from the United States, Italy and Spain and covered acute and convalescent phases of COVID-19. The material from the prospective study consisted of cDNA or gDNA derived from T cells, B-cell-depleted T cells, or PBMCs. Subjects who had been exposed to COVID-19, were actively infected with it, or had recovered from it provided the deeply sampled blood TCRbeta repertoires that made up the dataset. The repertoires were made available in a free public database intended to serve as a resource for research on the immune response to SARS-CoV-2. The samples were drawn from two sources: the first 160 participants of the ongoing ImmuneRACE study, and 1,200 or so subjects contributed by 6 global collaborators. The sample metadata nearly always contained a de-identified subject ID, COVID-19 status, age in years and sex. Where available, HLA class I and class II types were obtained from metadata supplied by the sample provider rather than from assay-based typing. Findings and caveats that apply to the study as a whole: Clinical and demographic metadata were provided uncurated, with the amount varying by source and participant.

CDR1 is given as SGHKS and CDR2 as YYEKEE, both from the germline V gene (reference sequence). The junction shows trimming of 4 bases on V and 1 base on J, and the gene matches do not reach 5 bases of it. Including cysteine and phenylalanine, the CDR3 has 15 amino acids. The entry retains the CDR3 DNA only, 45 bases that are in frame from base 1. One collaborating source in Seattle enrolled patients while the patients were actively infected and followed the patients over time throughout the course of disease. Collaborating institutions collected whole blood in K2EDTA tubes following their own protocols. For TCRbeta analysis, collaborator samples were shipped as frozen whole blood, as isolated PBMCs, or as DNA extracted from either sample type. Comment on this clone: Its antigen is unknown. No much larger clone is present one base from it, and per-base qualities are unavailable.

TCRbeta CDR3 regions were amplified from genomic DNA by means of the immunoSEQ Assay, a bias-controlled multiplex PCR. The original pipeline was this. The number of nucleated cells in each sample was estimated by amplification of reference gene primers within the assay. To quantify the absolute abundance of each unique TCRbeta CDR3 rearrangement, sequence reads were collapsed and filtered. For each sample, productive Simpson clonality was calculated as the square root of Simpson's diversity index over productive rearrangements. TCRdb stores this immuneACCESS table with in-frame sequences only. Part of the clones is absent; in the studies checked, under half of the shortfall reflects unresolved V genes, and no reason is known for the rest. V and J calls and clone size are copied from that table; D and trimming were computed from the DNA. This sample comprises 150,000 to 190,000 clones, more than 75% of them detected only once. The ten largest clones represent less than 10% of the sample.

This sequence was found in a woman in her sixties with COVID-19, enrolled during active disease. The sample comprised peripheral blood. The V and J genes are TRBV5-5 and TRBJ2-1; 7 junctional bases match TRBD2. The CDR3 loop reads CASSPRLASYNEQFF. Read as DNA, the sequence is TGTGCCAGCAGCCCTAGACTAGCTTCCTACAATGAGCAGTTCTTC.